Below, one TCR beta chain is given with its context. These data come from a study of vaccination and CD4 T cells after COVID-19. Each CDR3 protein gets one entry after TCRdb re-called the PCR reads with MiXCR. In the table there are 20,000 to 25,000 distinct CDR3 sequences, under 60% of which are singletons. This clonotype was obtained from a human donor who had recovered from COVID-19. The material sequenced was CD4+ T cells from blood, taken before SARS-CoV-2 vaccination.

This CDR3 reads CASSDSGAGNTIYF. For the CDR3, the DNA is TGCGCCAGCAGTGATTCCGGGGCTGGAAACACCATATATTTT. V is TRBV10-1 and J is TRBJ1-3; D call uncertain. Germline V gene lookup returns CDR1 WNHNN and CDR2 SYGVQD (reference sequence). Trimming took 3 bases from V and 2 from J, leaving 8 bases between them. The CDR3 is 14 residues long.